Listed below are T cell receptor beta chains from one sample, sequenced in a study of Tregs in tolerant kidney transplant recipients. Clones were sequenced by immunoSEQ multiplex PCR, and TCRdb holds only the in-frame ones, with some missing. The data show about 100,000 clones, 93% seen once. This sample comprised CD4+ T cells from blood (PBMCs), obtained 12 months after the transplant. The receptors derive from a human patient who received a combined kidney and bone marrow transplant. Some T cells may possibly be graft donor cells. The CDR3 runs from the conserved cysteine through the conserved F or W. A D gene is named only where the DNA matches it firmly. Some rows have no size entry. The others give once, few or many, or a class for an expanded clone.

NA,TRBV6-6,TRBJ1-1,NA,CASSHMNTEAFF,TGTGCCAGCAGTCACATGAACACTGAAGCTTTCTTT
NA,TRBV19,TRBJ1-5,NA,CASSMLTGSNQPQHF,TGTGCCAGTAGTATGTTAACGGGGAGCAATCAGCCCCAGCATTTT
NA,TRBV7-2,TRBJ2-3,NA,CASSPGGTDTQYF,TGTGCCAGCAGCCCTGGGGGGACAGATACGCAGTATTTT
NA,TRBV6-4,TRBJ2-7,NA,CASSDSWVRGPIEQYF,TGTGCCAGCAGTGACTCCTGGGTCAGAGGTCCTATCGAGCAGTACTTC
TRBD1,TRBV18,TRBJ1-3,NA,CASSRTGGFSGNTIYF,TGTGCCAGCTCACGTACAGGGGGCTTCTCTGGAAACACCATATATTTT
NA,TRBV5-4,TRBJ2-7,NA,CASSPPQGTGDEQYF,TGTGCCAGCAGCCCGCCCCAGGGAACTGGGGACGAGCAGTACTTC
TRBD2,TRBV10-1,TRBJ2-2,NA,CASSSILAGGDTGELFF,TGCGCCAGCAGCTCAATCCTAGCGGGGGGCGATACCGGGGAGCTGTTTTTT
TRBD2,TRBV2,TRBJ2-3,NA,CASSRGLAGGLSTDTQYF,TGTGCCAGCAGCAGAGGACTAGCGGGGGGACTCAGCACAGATACGCAGTATTTT
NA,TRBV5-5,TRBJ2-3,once,CASSSSLADTDTQYF,TGTGCCAGCAGCTCTAGTCTGGCGGACACAGATACGCAGTATTTT
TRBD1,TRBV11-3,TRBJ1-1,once,CASSPRWDRRNTEAFF,TGTGCCAGCAGCCCCAGATGGGACAGGCGGAACACTGAAGCTTTCTTT
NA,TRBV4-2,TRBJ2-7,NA,CASSQGRDWEDEQYF,TGTGCCAGCAGCCAAGGAAGGGATTGGGAGGACGAGCAGTACTTC
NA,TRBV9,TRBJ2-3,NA,CASSVGTRTDTQYF,TGTGCCAGCAGCGTAGGGACTCGCACAGATACGCAGTATTTT
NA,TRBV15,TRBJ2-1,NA,CATSRDGRGSYNEQFF,TGTGCCACCAGCAGAGATGGCCGGGGCTCCTACAATGAGCAGTTCTTC
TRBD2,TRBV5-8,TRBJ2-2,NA,CASSAAGAPNTGELFF,TGTGCCAGCAGCGCAGCGGGGGCCCCGAACACCGGGGAGCTGTTTTTT
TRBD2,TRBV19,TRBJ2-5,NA,CASSISGRVETQYF,TGTGCCAGTAGTATCAGCGGGAGAGTCGAGACCCAGTACTTC
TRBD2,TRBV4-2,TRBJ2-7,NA,CASRRGGGSYEQYF,TGTGCCAGCAGGCGGGGCGGGGGATCGTACGAGCAGTACTTC
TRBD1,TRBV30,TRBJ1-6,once,CAWSRGQGNSPLHF,TGTGCCTGGAGTAGGGGACAGGGGAATTCCCCCCTCCACTTT
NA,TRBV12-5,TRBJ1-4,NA,CASGPMGALGEKLFF,TGTGCTAGTGGTCCCATGGGGGCCCTGGGTGAAAAACTGTTTTTT
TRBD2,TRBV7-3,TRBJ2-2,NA,CASRPGLAGAGELFF,TGTGCCAGCAGACCGGGACTAGCGGGGGCCGGGGAGCTGTTTTTT
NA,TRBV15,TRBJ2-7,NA,CATSRGDTRLGEQYF,TGTGCCACCAGCAGAGGGGACACACGACTTGGGGAGCAGTACTTC
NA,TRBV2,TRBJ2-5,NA,CASNRDQETQYF,TGTGCCAGCAACCGGGACCAAGAGACCCAGTACTTC
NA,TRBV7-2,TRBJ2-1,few,CASSLYPPRTGNEQFF,TGTGCCAGCAGCTTATACCCCCCCCGGACTGGGAATGAGCAGTTCTTC
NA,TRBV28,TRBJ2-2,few,CASSSPSSGSGELFF,TGTGCCAGCAGTTCCCCATCCTCAGGGTCCGGGGAGCTGTTTTTT
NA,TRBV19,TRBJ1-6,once,CASSSAAASGEISPLHF,TGTGCCAGTAGTAGTGCGGCAGCAAGTGGTGAAATTTCACCCCTCCACTTT
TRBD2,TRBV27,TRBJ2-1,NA,CASSFRGAGGLRDEQFF,TGTGCCAGCAGTTTTCGTGGAGCGGGGGGACTCAGGGATGAGCAGTTCTTC
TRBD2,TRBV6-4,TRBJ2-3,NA,CASSYEAGGPTDTQYF,TGTGCCAGCAGTTACGAAGCGGGGGGGCCGACAGATACGCAGTATTTT
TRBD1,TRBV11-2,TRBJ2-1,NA,CASSRPGTGTYNEQFF,TGTGCCAGCAGCCGTCCCGGGACAGGGACTTACAATGAGCAGTTCTTC
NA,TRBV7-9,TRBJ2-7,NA,CASSTSGPEQYF,TGTGCCAGCAGCACTTCAGGGCCCGAGCAGTACTTC
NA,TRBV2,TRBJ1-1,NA,CASSEGGANTEAFF,TGTGCCAGCAGTGAGGGTGGGGCGAACACTGAAGCTTTCTTT
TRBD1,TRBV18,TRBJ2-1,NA,CASSPPGQVEQFF,TGTGCCAGCTCACCTCCGGGACAGGTTGAGCAGTTCTTC
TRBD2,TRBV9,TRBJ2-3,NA,CASSVVAGGRSTDTQYF,TGTGCCAGCAGCGTAGTCGCGGGAGGGCGTAGCACAGATACGCAGTATTTT
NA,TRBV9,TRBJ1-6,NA,CASSAPQGSYNSPLHF,TGTGCCAGCAGCGCCCCACAGGGCTCCTATAATTCACCCCTCCACTTT
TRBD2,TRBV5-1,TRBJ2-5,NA,CASSLDLRGGHETQYF,TGCGCCAGCAGCTTGGACTTGCGGGGGGGCCACGAGACCCAGTACTTC
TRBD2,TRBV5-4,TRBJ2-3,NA,CASSYPPAGGTPTQYF,TGTGCCAGCAGCTATCCCCCGGCGGGAGGCACCCCAACGCAGTATTTT
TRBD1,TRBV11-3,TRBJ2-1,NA,CASATGSYNEQFF,TGTGCCAGTGCGACAGGGTCCTACAATGAGCAGTTCTTC
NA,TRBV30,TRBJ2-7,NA,CAWTQASEQYF,TGTGCCTGGACGCAGGCCAGCGAGCAGTACTTC
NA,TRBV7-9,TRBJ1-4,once,CASSLRGSSEKLFF,TGTGCCAGCAGCTTAAGGGGGTCGAGTGAAAAACTGTTTTTT